Shown below are 12 T cell receptor beta chains from a single sample sequenced in a study of blood T cells in healthy people across ages. The use of a sample-barcoded 5' primer and a J-beta primer mix characterized a second PCR of roughly 6 to 12 cycles. TCRdb redid the calling of the 5' RACE reads with MiXCR, one entry per CDR3 protein. The data hold some 1,000,000 distinct CDR3 sequences, with around 25% observed a single time. The same specimen was also included in a second study, on T cells of mothers and their children.

Sequencing used blood. Source of these receptors: a girl aged 2 to 9 in good health.

The chain uses TRBV20-1 and TRBJ1-3; D is perhaps TRBD1 (6 bases). The CDR3 is 14 residues long. Trimming stripped 6 bases from V and 1 base from J, with 13 bases between. Per germline, CDR1 DFQATT and CDR2 SNEGSKA (reference sequence). The CDR3 spells CSAADRKSGNTIYF. The CDR3 DNA reads as TGCAGTGCAGCGGACAGAAAGTCTGGAAACACCATATATTTT.

This sequence joins TRBV14 and TRBJ2-2; 8 nucleotides agree with TRBD1. This CDR3 is 16 amino acids long. Germline V gene sequence: CDR1 SGHDN, CDR2 FVKESK. Unmatched junction bases numbered 7, after V lost 4 bases and J lost 3 bases. The DNA of the CDR3 is TGTGCCAGCAGCCTACCGGGACAGGATTACACCGGGGAGCTGTTTTTT. It is translated as CASSLPGQDYTGELFF.

This clonotype has only a few counts. This chain connects TRBV7-2 to TRBJ1-3; no firm D call. Germline values: CDR1 SGHTA, CDR2 FQGNSA. The CDR3 is 15 amino acids. The V and J ends lost 2 bases and 1 base respectively, with 9 bases between them. The CDR3 sequence: CASSLTGRSGNTIYF. The DNA of the CDR3 is TGTGCCAGCAGCTTAACCGGGAGGTCTGGAAACACCATATATTTT.

The chain carries TRBV7-9 and TRBJ2-1; D remains ambiguous. CDR1 and CDR2 (germline): SEHNR, FQNEAQ (reference sequence). The V end lost 5 bases, the J end lost 7 bases, and 12 bases lay between the germline ends. The CDR3 spans 13 residues. The CDR3: CASSLLLGNEQFF. CDR3 sequence (DNA): TGTGCCAGCAGCCTACTATTGGGGAATGAGCAGTTCTTC.

This clonotype was observed a few times. The V gene is TRBV9, the J gene TRBJ2-7; D call uncertain. The CDR3 covers 14 residues. The germline gives CDR1 SGDLS, CDR2 YYNGEE. V lost 0 bases to trimming and J lost 2 bases, with 9 bases between them. CDR3 amino acids: CASSVAISPYEQYF. The DNA for the CDR3 is TGTGCCAGCAGCGTAGCGATTAGCCCCTACGAGCAGTACTTC.

The gene calls are TRBV7-9 and TRBJ2-7; D may correspond to TRBD1 or TRBD2 (5 bases each). The CDR3 has 13 residues. V shed 6 bases and J shed 0 bases, with 9 bases lying between them. Germline-derived CDR1 and CDR2 are SEHNR and FQNEAQ (reference sequence). DNA of the CDR3: TGTGCCAGCAGGCCCGGGACCTCCTACGAGCAGTACTTC. It codes for CASRPGTSYEQYF.

This rearrangement joins TRBV20-1 to TRBJ2-1; D is possibly TRBD1 or TRBD2 (5 bases each). This CDR3 contains 11 residues. The V end lost 5 bases, the J end lost 8 bases, and 10 bases lay between the germline ends. Looked up from germline, CDR1 is DFQATT and CDR2 is SNEGSKA (reference sequence). The DNA for the CDR3 is TGCAGTGCTTGCTTGGGGGATGAGCAGTTCTTC. It specifies CSACLGDEQFF.

A few counts support this clonotype. The rearrangement joins TRBV7-9 to TRBJ2-5, with 8 bases lining up with TRBD1. The CDR3 runs to 16 residues. Germline CDR1 reads SEHNR; CDR2 reads FQNEAQ (reference sequence). J gave up 2 bases and V 5 bases, and 10 bases lay outside the gene matches. The CDR3 DNA sequence: TGTGCCAGCAGCGGACGCCCCGGACAGGGACAAGAGACCCAGTACTTC. Translation gives CASSGRPGQGQETQYF.

The chain carries TRBV6-5 and TRBJ2-1; 8 bases are shared with TRBD2. This CDR3 region has 14 residues. Germline trimming cut 0 bases from V and 14 bases from J; bases unmatched to any gene: 9. CDR1 is MNHEY, CDR2 SVGAGI, per germline. CDR3 protein: CASSYSNSGTIEFF. CDR3 sequence (DNA): TGTGCCAGCAGTTACTCGAATAGCGGGACTATCGAGTTCTTC.

The chain uses TRBV12-3 or TRBV12-4 and TRBJ2-3; 10 bases fit TRBD1. V shed 5 bases, J shed 10 bases, and the junction held 9 bases outside the gene matches. The CDR3 covers 14 residues. CDR3 nucleotide sequence: TGTGCCAGCAGTGGGACAGGGGCAGACGGCGCGCAGTATTTT. It yields the protein CASSGTGADGAQYF.

V usage is TRBV7-9 and J usage is TRBJ2-4, with D unresolved. Deletions cut 8 bases from V and 6 bases from J, with 20 bases between. CDR3 length: 15 amino acids. Germline V gene lookup returns CDR1 SEHNR and CDR2 FQNEAQ (reference sequence). DNA of the CDR3: TGTGCCAGCGGATCACCCGACGCGGTGGGAAACATTCAGTACTTC. This sequence encodes CASGSPDAVGNIQYF.

This clonotype occurred a few times. The chain employs TRBV20-1 and TRBJ2-5, with D possibly being TRBD1 or TRBD2 (5 bases each). The CDR3 is 12 amino acids. Germline CDR1 DFQATT, CDR2 SNEGSKA (reference sequence). V was clipped by 3 bases and J by 3 bases, with 8 bases between them. The CDR3 sequence: CSASEGKETQYF. CDR3 sequence (DNA): TGCAGTGCTAGCGAGGGGAAAGAGACCCAGTACTTC.